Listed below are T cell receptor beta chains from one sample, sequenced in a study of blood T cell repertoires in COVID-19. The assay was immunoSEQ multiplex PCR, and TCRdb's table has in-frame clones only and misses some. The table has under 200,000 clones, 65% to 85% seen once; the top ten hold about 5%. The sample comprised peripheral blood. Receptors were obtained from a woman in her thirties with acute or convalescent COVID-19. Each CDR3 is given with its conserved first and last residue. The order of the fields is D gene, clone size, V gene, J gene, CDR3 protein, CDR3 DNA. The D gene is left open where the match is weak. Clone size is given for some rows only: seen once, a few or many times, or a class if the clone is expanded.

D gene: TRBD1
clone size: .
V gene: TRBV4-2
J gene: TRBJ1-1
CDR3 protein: CASSRMTGLDTEAFF
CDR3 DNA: TGTGCCAGCAGCCGCATGACAGGGCTGGACACTGAAGCTTTCTTT

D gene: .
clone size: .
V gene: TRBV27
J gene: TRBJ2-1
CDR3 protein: CASSLSGGTAHYNEQFF
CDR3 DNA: TGTGCCAGCAGTTTATCAGGAGGGACGGCCCACTACAATGAGCAGTTCTTC

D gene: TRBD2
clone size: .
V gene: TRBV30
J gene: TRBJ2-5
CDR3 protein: CAWSGGVGETQYF
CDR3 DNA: TGTGCCTGGAGCGGGGGGGTAGGTGAGACCCAGTACTTC

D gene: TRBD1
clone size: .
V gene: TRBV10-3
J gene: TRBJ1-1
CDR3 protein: CAISGTGVEAFF
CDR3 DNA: TGTGCCATCAGCGGGACAGGGGTTGAAGCTTTCTTT

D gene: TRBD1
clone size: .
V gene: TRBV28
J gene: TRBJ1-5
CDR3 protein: CASSENRGRNQPQHF
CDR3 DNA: TGTGCCAGCAGTGAAAACAGGGGGCGCAATCAGCCCCAGCATTTT

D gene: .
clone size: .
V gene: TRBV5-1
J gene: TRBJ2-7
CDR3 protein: CASSSVNSYEQYF
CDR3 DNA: TGCGCCAGCAGCTCCGTGAACAGCTACGAGCAGTACTTC

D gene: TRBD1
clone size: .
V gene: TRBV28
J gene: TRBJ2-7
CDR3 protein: CATQGAVVLEQYF
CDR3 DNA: TGTGCCACCCAGGGGGCAGTCGTCCTCGAGCAGTACTTC

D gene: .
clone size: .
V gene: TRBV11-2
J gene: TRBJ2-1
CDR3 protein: CASRYHISGSSYNEQFF
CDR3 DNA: TGTGCCAGCAGATACCACATTAGTGGGAGCTCCTACAATGAGCAGTTCTTC

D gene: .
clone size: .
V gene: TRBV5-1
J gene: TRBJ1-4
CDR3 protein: CASSFGQQATNEKLFF
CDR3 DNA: TGCGCCAGCAGCTTCGGACAACAGGCAACTAATGAAAAACTGTTTTTT

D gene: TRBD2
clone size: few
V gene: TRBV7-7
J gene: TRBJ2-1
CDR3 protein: CASSSGNNEQFF
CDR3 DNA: TGTGCTAGCTCTAGCGGTAACAATGAGCAGTTCTTC

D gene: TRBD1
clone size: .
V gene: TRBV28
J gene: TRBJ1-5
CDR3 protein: CASSPSGQSNQTQHF
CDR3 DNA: TGTGCCAGCAGTCCGTCGGGACAGAGTAATCAGACCCAGCATTTT

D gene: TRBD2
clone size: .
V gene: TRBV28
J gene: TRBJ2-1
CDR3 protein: CASSFMERGPYNEQFF
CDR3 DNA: TGTGCCAGCAGTTTTATGGAGCGGGGGCCCTACAATGAGCAGTTCTTC

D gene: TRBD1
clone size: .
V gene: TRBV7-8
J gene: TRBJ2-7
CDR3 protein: CASSYRQGAYEQYF
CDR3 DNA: TGTGCCAGCAGCTATCGACAGGGAGCCTACGAGCAGTACTTC

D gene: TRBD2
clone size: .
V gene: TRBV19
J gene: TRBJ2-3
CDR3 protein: CATRTSYTDTQYF
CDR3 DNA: TGTGCCACAAGGACTAGCTACACAGATACGCAGTATTTT

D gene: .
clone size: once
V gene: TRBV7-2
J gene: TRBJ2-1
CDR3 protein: CASSSQLGLAGNEQFF
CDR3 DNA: TGTGCCAGCAGCTCCCAACTTGGACTTGCGGGGAATGAGCAGTTCTTC

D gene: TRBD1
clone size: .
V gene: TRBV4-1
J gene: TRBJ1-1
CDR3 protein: CASSQDGTGFGTEAFF
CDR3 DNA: TGCGCCAGCAGCCAAGATGGGACAGGGTTCGGCACTGAAGCTTTCTTT

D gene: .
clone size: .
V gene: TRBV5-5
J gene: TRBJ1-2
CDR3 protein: CASSGREKYGYTF
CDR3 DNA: TGTGCCAGCAGCGGTCGGGAGAAGTATGGCTACACCTTC

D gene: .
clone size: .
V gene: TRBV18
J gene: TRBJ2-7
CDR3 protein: CASSPFGRGQVDEQYF
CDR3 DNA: TGTGCCAGCTCACCTTTCGGACGGGGTCAAGTGGACGAGCAGTACTTC

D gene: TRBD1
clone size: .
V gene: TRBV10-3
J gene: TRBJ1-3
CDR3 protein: CAIRDVDRGEGNTIYF
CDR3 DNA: TGTGCCATCAGGGACGTAGACAGGGGAGAAGGAAACACCATATATTTT

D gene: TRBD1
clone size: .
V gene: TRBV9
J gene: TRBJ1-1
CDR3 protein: CASSPRGRGPDTEAFF
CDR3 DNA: TGTGCCAGCAGCCCACGGGGCAGGGGGCCGGACACTGAAGCTTTCTTT

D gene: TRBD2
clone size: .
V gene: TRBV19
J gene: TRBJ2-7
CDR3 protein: CASSIPGGVREQYF
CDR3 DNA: TGTGCCAGTAGTATTCCGGGAGGGGTTCGGGAGCAGTACTTC

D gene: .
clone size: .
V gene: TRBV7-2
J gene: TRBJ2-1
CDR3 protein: CASWGGRENNEQFF
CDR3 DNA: TGTGCCAGTTGGGGGGGGCGGGAAAATAATGAGCAGTTCTTC

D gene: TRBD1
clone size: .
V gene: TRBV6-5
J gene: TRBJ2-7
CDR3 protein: CASSETGRREQYF
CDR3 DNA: TGTGCCAGCAGCGAGACAGGGCGAAGGGAGCAGTACTTC

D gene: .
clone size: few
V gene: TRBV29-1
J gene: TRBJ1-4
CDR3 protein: CSVRRGEAEKLFF
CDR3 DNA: TGCAGCGTCAGAAGAGGGGAGGCTGAAAAACTGTTTTTT

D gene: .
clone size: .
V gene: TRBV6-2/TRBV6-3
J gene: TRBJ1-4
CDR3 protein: CASSYSGPGEKLFF
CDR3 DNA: TGTGCCAGCAGTTACTCAGGACCAGGGGAAAAACTGTTTTTT

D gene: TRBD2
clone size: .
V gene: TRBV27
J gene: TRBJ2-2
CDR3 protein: CASRRITSGSGTGELFF
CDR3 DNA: TGTGCCAGCAGGCGAATTACTAGCGGGAGTGGTACCGGGGAGCTGTTTTTT

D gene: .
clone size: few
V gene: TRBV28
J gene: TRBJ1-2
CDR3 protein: CASSLGYSSNYGYTF
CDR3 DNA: TGTGCCAGCAGTTTAGGGTACAGCTCTAACTATGGCTACACCTTC

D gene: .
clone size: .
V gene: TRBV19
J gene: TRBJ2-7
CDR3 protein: CASSISLVETYEQYF
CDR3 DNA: TGTGCCAGTAGTATATCTCTGGTAGAAACCTACGAGCAGTACTTC

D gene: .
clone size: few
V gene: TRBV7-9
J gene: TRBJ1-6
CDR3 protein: CASSLSEPLHF
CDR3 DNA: TGTGCCAGCAGCTTAAGTGAGCCCCTCCACTTT

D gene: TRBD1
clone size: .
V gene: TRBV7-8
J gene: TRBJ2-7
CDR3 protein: CASSLFAQGRTYEQYF
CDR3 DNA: TGTGCCAGCAGCTTATTTGCACAGGGGCGAACCTACGAGCAGTACTTC

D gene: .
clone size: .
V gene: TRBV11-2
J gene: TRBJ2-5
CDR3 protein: CASSPPFSETQYF
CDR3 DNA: TGTGCCAGCAGCCCCCCGTTTTCCGAGACCCAGTACTTC

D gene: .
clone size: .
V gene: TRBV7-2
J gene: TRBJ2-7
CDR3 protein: CASSQNRVEQYF
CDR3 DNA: TGTGCCAGCAGCCAAAACAGGGTCGAGCAGTACTTC

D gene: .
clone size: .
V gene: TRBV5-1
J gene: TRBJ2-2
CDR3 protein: CASSLALLANTGELFF
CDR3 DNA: TGCGCCAGCAGCTTGGCACTCCTCGCGAACACCGGGGAGCTGTTTTTT

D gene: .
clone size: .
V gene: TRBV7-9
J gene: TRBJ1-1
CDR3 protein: CASSRREGKGTEAFF
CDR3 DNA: TGTGCCAGCAGCCGCCGCGAGGGAAAAGGGACTGAAGCTTTCTTT

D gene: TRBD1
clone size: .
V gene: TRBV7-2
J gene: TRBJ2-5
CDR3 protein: CASSRDRARETQYF
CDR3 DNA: TGTGCCAGCAGCCGGGACAGGGCGAGGGAGACCCAGTACTTC

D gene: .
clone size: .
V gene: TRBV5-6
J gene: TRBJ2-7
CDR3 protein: CASSLRGHYEQYF
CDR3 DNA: TGTGCCAGCAGCTTGCGAGGCCACTACGAGCAGTACTTC

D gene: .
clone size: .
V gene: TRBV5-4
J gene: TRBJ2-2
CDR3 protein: CASSIDSSNTGELFF
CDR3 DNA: TGTGCCAGCAGCATCGACAGTTCGAACACCGGGGAGCTGTTTTTT

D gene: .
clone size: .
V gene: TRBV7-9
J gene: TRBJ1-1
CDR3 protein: CASSPSGNTEAFF
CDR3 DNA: TGTGCCAGCAGCCCCTCGGGGAACACTGAAGCTTTCTTT

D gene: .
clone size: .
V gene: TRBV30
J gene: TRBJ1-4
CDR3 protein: CAWISRGSNEKLFF
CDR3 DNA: TGTGCCTGGATATCACGGGGTAGTAATGAAAAACTGTTTTTT

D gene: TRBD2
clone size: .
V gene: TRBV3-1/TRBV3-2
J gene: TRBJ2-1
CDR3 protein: CASSQDPCPLERESNEQFF
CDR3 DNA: TGTGCCAGCAGCCAAGATCCGTGCCCGTTGGAGCGGGAGTCCAATGAGCAGTTCTTC

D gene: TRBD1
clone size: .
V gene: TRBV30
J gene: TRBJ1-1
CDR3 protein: CAWDRGNTEAFF
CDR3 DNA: TGTGCCTGGGACAGGGGCAACACTGAAGCTTTCTTT

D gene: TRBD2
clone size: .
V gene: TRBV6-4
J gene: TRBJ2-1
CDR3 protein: CASSDSGSGGFEQFF
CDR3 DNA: TGTGCCAGCAGTGACAGTGGTAGCGGGGGGTTTGAGCAGTTCTTC